This TCR beta chain was found in a study of blood T cell repertoires in COVID-19. Study summary: T cells, B-cell-depleted T cells, or PBMCs provided the cDNA or gDNA that served as material.

The CDR3 is 15 residues long. Trimming shortened V by 2 bases and J by 1 base, and 8 bases separated the two germline ends. Germline assignment: CDR1 LGHDT and CDR2 YNNKEL (reference sequence). Authors' methods: Researchers report that nucleated cell counts were estimated from reference gene primer amplification. Method: immunoSEQ multiplex PCR; TCRdb's copy keeps in-frame clones and lacks some. V and J calls and clone size are those listed in that table; D and trimming were worked out from the DNA. The table lists 65,000 to 95,000 clones, roughly 90% of them singletons. The clonotype comes from a man between 50 and 59 years old with active COVID-19. This chain joins TRBV3-1 (or the pseudogene TRBV3-2) and TRBJ2-2; D is uncertain. Sequenced: peripheral blood. The CDR3 region is CASSQSLRNTGELFF. The CDR3 DNA sequence: TGTGCCAGCAGCCAAAGTCTTAGGAACACCGGGGAGCTGTTTTTT.